This TCR beta chain is drawn from a study of CD8+ T cells in alopecia areata. Overall study context: Treated patients were dosed with oral tofacitinib, taking 5 to 10 mg twice daily.

Sequencing used cDNA as its template, made by extracting RNA and reverse transcribing it. Data came from immunoSEQ multiplex PCR; TCRdb stores just in-frame clones and leaves some out. The sample contains 100,000 to 150,000 clones, 45% to 50% of which appear only once. Notes on the study in general: Affected lesional scalp, above all in alopecia totalis/universalis, was more clonal than normal scalp.

Peripheral blood samples and lesional scalp punch biopsies were obtained from alopecia areata patients. Investigators sorted PBMCs to obtain both CD4+ and CD8+ T cells. About this clone: Its specificity is unknown.

The V gene lost 3 bases and the J gene lost 0 bases, with 17 bases spanning the gap. The CDR3 sequence is 16 residues long. Germline V CDR1 and CDR2: GTSNPN, SVGIG (reference sequence). The chain has TRBV30 and TRBJ1-1; D call uncertain. The starting material was CD8+ T cells sorted from blood, obtained at week 0. The source is a human donor with alopecia areata. The CDR3 DNA reads as TGTGCCTGGAGAGGGTTTACACAGAACATGAACACTGAAGCTTTCTTT. Protein sequence: CAWRGFTQNMNTEAFF.